These T cell receptor beta chains were read from a single sample in a study of blood T cell repertoires in COVID-19. Here immunoSEQ multiplex PCR was the method, and the copy in TCRdb shows in-frame clones only, minus some. Of approximately 270,000 clones in the sample, approximately 85% were seen once. The sample taken for sequencing was PBMCs or T cells enriched from blood (not recorded which). All receptors come from a woman aged 25 to 45 who had recovered from COVID-19. The CDR3 runs from the conserved cysteine through the conserved F or W. D genes are given only for firm matches. Rows give clone size only sometimes, using once, few, many, or a class for an expanded clone.

size	V	J	D	DNA	CDR3
NA	TRBV4-2	TRBJ2-1	TRBD2	TGTGCCAGCAGCCAAGATTTACTAGCGGGGATAAACAAGCAGTTCTTC	CASSQDLLAGINKQFF
NA	TRBV19	TRBJ2-2	NA	TGTGCCAGTAGTATAAAACGGTGGGGGGGCCGGAACACCGGGGAGCTGTTTTTT	CASSIKRWGGRNTGELFF
NA	TRBV30	TRBJ1-4	NA	TGTGCCTGGAGACCAGGTATAAATGAAAAACTGTTTTTT	CAWRPGINEKLFF
NA	TRBV2	TRBJ1-6	TRBD1	TGTGCCAGCAGAGAGTGGACAGGGGGCGCGAATTCACCCCTCCACTTT	CASREWTGGANSPLHF
NA	TRBV5-6	TRBJ2-2	NA	TGTGCCAGCAGGCGAAGTCCAACAGGGATCACCGGGGAGCTGTTTTTT	CASRRSPTGITGELFF
NA	TRBV9	TRBJ2-7	NA	TGTGCCAGCAGCGTAGGAGACAACCCGTACGAGCAGTACTTC	CASSVGDNPYEQYF
NA	TRBV5-4	TRBJ1-2	NA	TGTGCCAGCAGCCAAGACGGGTTCTATGGCTACACCTTC	CASSQDGFYGYTF
once	TRBV28	TRBJ1-1	NA	TGTGCCAGCAGCCTTGGCCGATCGGGAGCTTTCTTT	CASSLGRSGAFF
NA	TRBV11-2	TRBJ2-3	NA	TGTGCCAGCAGTTCCGAGATCACAGATACGCAGTATTTT	CASSSEITDTQYF
NA	TRBV7-2	TRBJ2-1	TRBD2	TGTGCCAGCAGCCAGACTAGCGGGGCGTACAATGAGCAGTTCTTC	CASSQTSGAYNEQFF
once	TRBV18	TRBJ2-3	TRBD2	TGTGCCAGCTCACTCGACCTAGCGGGAGGGACAGATACGCAGTATTTT	CASSLDLAGGTDTQYF
once	TRBV5-1	TRBJ1-1	TRBD1	TGCGCCAGCAGCTTAGGGACAGGGGGCGTGAACACTGAAGCTTTCTTT	CASSLGTGGVNTEAFF
NA	TRBV4-1	TRBJ2-1	NA	TGCGCCAGCAGCCAAGTCTACTACAATGAGCAGTTCTTC	CASSQVYYNEQFF
NA	TRBV28	TRBJ1-1	NA	TGTGCCAGCAGTTTACAGGGGCAGGGAAAGAACACTGAAGCTTTCTTT	CASSLQGQGKNTEAFF
NA	TRBV5-1	TRBJ2-7	NA	TGCGCCAGCAGCTTTAGGGGGATGGGCGAGCAGTACTTC	CASSFRGMGEQYF
NA	TRBV7-9	TRBJ2-3	TRBD2	TGTGCCAGCAGCCGTCTAGCGGGAGGGTCAAGAACAGATACGCAGTATTTT	CASSRLAGGSRTDTQYF
NA	TRBV19	TRBJ2-7	TRBD2	TGTGCCAGTAGTATTTGGCTAGCGGGGGTCTACGAGCAGTACTTC	CASSIWLAGVYEQYF
NA	TRBV11-2	TRBJ1-2	NA	TGTGCCAGCAGCCCCAATCCGGGTGTCTACACCTTC	CASSPNPGVYTF
NA	TRBV29-1	TRBJ1-1	NA	TGCAGCGTACTGAAACAGGCCACGAACACTGAAGCTTTCTTT	CSVLKQATNTEAFF
NA	TRBV18	TRBJ2-5	NA	TGTGCCAGCTCACCACGAGTGGTGGAGACCCAGTACTTC	CASSPRVVETQYF
NA	TRBV4-1	TRBJ1-2	NA	TGCGCCAGCAGCCAACAGGATTCCTATGGCTACACCTTC	CASSQQDSYGYTF
NA	TRBV10-2	TRBJ2-1	TRBD1	TGCGCCAGCAGCTGGGGACAGGGGTACAATGAGCAGTTCTTC	CASSWGQGYNEQFF
NA	TRBV5-4	TRBJ1-4	TRBD1	TGTGCCTGGGGACAGGGGAGGGCAACTAATGAAAAACTGTTTTTT	CAWGQGRATNEKLFF
few	TRBV2	TRBJ2-3	NA	TGTGCCAGCAGTGGAGATTCGGATCAGGGGTACGCAGATACGCAGTATTTT	CASSGDSDQGYADTQYF
NA	TRBV4-1	TRBJ2-7	TRBD2	TGCGCCAGCAGCCAAGATGACGGGAGGCCGCATTACGAGCAGTACTTC	CASSQDDGRPHYEQYF
NA	TRBV5-1	TRBJ2-7	TRBD1	TGCGCCAGCAGCTTGGAGGGACAGCCACGGGAGCAGTACTTC	CASSLEGQPREQYF
NA	TRBV19	TRBJ2-2	TRBD2	TGTGCCAGTACACCGAGCGGGAGGGCCGACACCGGGGAGCTGTTTTTT	CASTPSGRADTGELFF
NA	TRBV19	TRBJ1-4	NA	TGTGCCACTCAAGAGGGAGGCCTTGCAACTAATGAAAAACTGTTTTTT	CATQEGGLATNEKLFF
NA	TRBV11-1	TRBJ1-6	NA	TGTGCCAGCAGCTTAGAGGAACAGGTTTCACCCCTCCACTTT	CASSLEEQVSPLHF
NA	TRBV5-1	TRBJ1-1	NA	TGCGCCAGCAGCCCCACGGGGGGGTTGAACACTGAAGCTTTCTTT	CASSPTGGLNTEAFF
NA	TRBV6-1	TRBJ1-2	TRBD1	TGTGCCAGCAGTGAAGCCGGGACAGGAACCTATGGCTACACCTTC	CASSEAGTGTYGYTF
NA	TRBV30	TRBJ1-1	NA	TGTGCCCGAGGCGAGGAAGCTGAAGCTTTCTTT	CARGEEAEAFF
NA	TRBV18	TRBJ1-4	NA	TGTGCCACCGCTGCGGAAGAGAAACTGTTTTTT	CATAAEEKLFF